The 4 T cell receptor beta chains in this list originate from one sample, sequenced in a study of blood T cell repertoires in COVID-19 (dated by TCRdb to the early 2020s). Receptor amplification or capture employed the immunoSEQ multiplex PCR assay. In TCRdb, the immuneACCESS table is reduced to in-frame sequences with V and J assigned. These tables do not hold every clone; where another copy was compared, an unresolved V gene accounts for under half, and the others remain unexplained. The sample table contains 13,000 to 15,000 clones; only one count was recorded for around 91% of them. The top ten constitute less than 3.5% of the sample. Sequencing used peripheral blood. The source is a human donor in a cohort sampled during active COVID-19.

This sequence joins TRBV19 and TRBJ2-7; D ambiguous. The V and J ends lost 5 bases and 0 bases respectively, with 14 bases between them. Germline CDR1 is LNHDA and CDR2 is SQIVND (reference sequence). The CDR3 is 15 amino acids. The CDR3 DNA sequence: TGTGCCAGTAGTGAACAGTCCGCCAGCTCCTACGAGCAGTACTTC. Translated: CASSEQSASSYEQYF.

The rearrangement joins TRBV30 to TRBJ2-1; the match to TRBD2 covers 14 bases. The J segment lost 7 bases and the V segment lost 4 bases, leaving 6 bases of the junction unmatched. The CDR3 runs to 15 residues. The germline gives CDR1 GTSNPN, CDR2 SVGIG (reference sequence). This CDR3 reads CAWTTTSGGANEQFF. The CDR3 nucleotides are TGTGCCTGGACCACGACTAGCGGGGGGGCTAATGAGCAGTTCTTC.

The rearrangement joins TRBV19 to TRBJ2-5; no reliable D call. The V gene lost 4 bases and the J gene lost 1 base, with 13 bases spanning the gap. Germline loops: CDR1 LNHDA, CDR2 SQIVND (reference sequence). The CDR3 totals 15 residues. DNA for the CDR3: TGTGCCAGTAGTACCGGAGTATCACCCCAAGAGACCCAGTACTTC. Translated: CASSTGVSPQETQYF.

J is TRBJ2-1 and V is TRBV11-3; 7 nucleotides align to TRBD2. V dropped 4 bases and J dropped 5; count of bases not matched to a gene: 8. The length of the CDR3 is 15 residues. The germline gives CDR1 SGHNT, CDR2 YENEEA. CDR3 DNA: TGTGCCAGCAGCTCAGCGGGATCATCTGACAATGAGCAGTTCTTC. As protein: CASSSAGSSDNEQFF.